The present entry profiles one T cell receptor (beta chain) with its context. The protocol was immunoSEQ multiplex PCR, while the TCRdb copy is restricted to in-frame clones and leaves out a portion. Among about 44,000 clones listed, approximately 86% were seen once. The sample belongs to a study of OX40 agonist ivuxolimab in advanced cancers. Germline CDR1 and CDR2: SGHRS and YFSETQ. Trimming cost V 4 bases and J 2 bases; bases outside gene matches: 6. The CDR3 spans 15 residues. This receptor was obtained from an adult with an advanced solid tumor such as melanoma, head and neck, liver or kidney cancer. Sequencing used CD4+ or CD8+ T cells sorted from blood, obtained in a trial of the OX40 agonist ivuxolimab. The rearrangement joins TRBV5-1 to TRBJ2-7; 10 positions match TRBD2. CDR3 DNA: TGCGCCAGCAGCGCAACTAGCGGGACCCCCTACGAGCAGTACTTC. Translating it yields CASSATSGTPYEQYF.